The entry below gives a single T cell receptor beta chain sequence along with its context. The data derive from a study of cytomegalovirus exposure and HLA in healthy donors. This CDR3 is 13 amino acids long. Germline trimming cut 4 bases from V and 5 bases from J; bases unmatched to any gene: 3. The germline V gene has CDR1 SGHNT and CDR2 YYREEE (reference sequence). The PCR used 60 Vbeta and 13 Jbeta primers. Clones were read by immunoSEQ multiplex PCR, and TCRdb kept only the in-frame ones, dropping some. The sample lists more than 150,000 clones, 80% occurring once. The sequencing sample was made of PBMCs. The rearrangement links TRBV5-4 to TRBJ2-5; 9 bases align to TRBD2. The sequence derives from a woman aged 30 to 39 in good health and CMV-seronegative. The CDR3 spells CASSGGGAETQYF. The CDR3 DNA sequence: TGTGCCAGCAGCGGCGGGGGGGCGGAGACCCAGTACTTC.